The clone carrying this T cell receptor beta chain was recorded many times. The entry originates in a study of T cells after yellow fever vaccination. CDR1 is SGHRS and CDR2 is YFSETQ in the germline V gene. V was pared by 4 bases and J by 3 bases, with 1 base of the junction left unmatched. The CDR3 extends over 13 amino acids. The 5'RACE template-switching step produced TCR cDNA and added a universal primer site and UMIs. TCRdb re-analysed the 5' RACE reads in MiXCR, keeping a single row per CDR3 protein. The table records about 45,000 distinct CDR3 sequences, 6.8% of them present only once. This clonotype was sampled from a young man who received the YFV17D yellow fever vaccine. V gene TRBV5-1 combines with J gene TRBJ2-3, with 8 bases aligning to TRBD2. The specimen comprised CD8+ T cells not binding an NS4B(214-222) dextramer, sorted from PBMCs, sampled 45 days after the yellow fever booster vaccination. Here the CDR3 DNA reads TGCGCCAGCAGCGGCGGGGGGACAGATACGCAGTATTTT. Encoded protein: CASSGGGTDTQYF. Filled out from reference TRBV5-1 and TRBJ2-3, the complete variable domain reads KAGVTQTPRYLIKTRGQQVTLSCSPISGHRSVSWYQQTPGQGLQFLFEYFSETQRNKGNFPGRFSGRQFSNSRSEMNVSTLELGDSALYLCASSGGGTDTQYFGPGTRLTVL.